These 30 T cell receptor beta chains came from one sample sequenced in a study of blood T cell repertoires in COVID-19. Here immunoSEQ multiplex PCR was the method, and the copy in TCRdb shows in-frame clones only, minus some. This table holds tens of thousands of clones, approximately 88% found once. The sequenced sample was peripheral blood. Every receptor here comes from a man aged 80 or over with active or convalescent COVID-19.

The rearrangement links TRBV18 to TRBJ1-1; the match to TRBD1 covers 7 bases. In germline, CDR1 is KGHSH, CDR2 LQKENI. The CDR3 spans 14 residues. The V and J ends lost 4 bases and 0 bases, in that order; junction bases with no gene match: 2. Here the CDR3 reads CASSQQGMNTEAFF. The CDR3 nucleotides are TGTGCCAGCTCACAACAGGGGATGAACACTGAAGCTTTCTTT.

V and J are TRBV15 and TRBJ1-5; D possibly corresponds to TRBD1 (6 bases). V was clipped by 0 bases and J by 3 bases, with 15 bases between them. CDR1 LNHNV and CDR2 YYDKDF come from the germline V gene (reference sequence). There are 17 residues in the CDR3. CDR3 amino acids: CATSRDYLGAINQPQHF. DNA for the CDR3: TGTGCCACCAGCAGAGATTACTTGGGGGCCATCAATCAGCCCCAGCATTTT.

The genes are TRBV2 and TRBJ1-1; tentatively, D is TRBD1 (6 bases). Trimming pared 7 bases from V and 2 bases from J, leaving 14 bases between. The CDR3 length is 14 residues. The V gene's germline CDR1 is SNHLY and CDR2 FYNNEI. In nucleotides, the CDR3 is TGTGCCAGCACTTCAGACAGGCATAACACTGAAGCTTTCTTT. Encoded protein: CASTSDRHNTEAFF.

The chain couples TRBV6-5 to TRBJ1-2; 10 bases fit TRBD1. Germline CDR1 MNHEY, CDR2 SVGAGI. After removal of 2 bases from V and 8 bases from J, the junction contained 2 bases not matched to a gene. The CDR3 length is 13 residues. The CDR3 DNA reads TGTGCCAGCAGTTACGACAGGGGGCAGGGCTACACCTTC. Amino acids: CASSYDRGQGYTF.

V and J are TRBV7-8 and TRBJ2-6; D is perhaps TRBD1 (5 bases). Germline V gene data show CDR1 as SGHVS and CDR2 as FQNEAQ. The V end lost 7 bases, the J end lost 0 bases, and 13 bases lay between the germline ends. This CDR3 is 16 amino acids long. The CDR3 DNA sequence: TGTGCCAGCAACCCTGGGGCCAGCTCTGGGGCCAACGTCCTGACTTTC. This codes for CASNPGASSGANVLTF. The full variable domain, its missing parts supplied by reference TRBV7-8 and TRBJ2-6, is GAGVSQSPRYKVAKRGQDVALRCDPISGHVSLFWYQQALGQGPEFLTYFQNEAQLDKSGLPSDRFFAERPEGSVSTLKIQRTQQEDSAVYLCASNPGASSGANVLTFGAGSRLTVL.

The chain uses TRBV2 and TRBJ1-1; D possibly corresponds to TRBD1 (5 bases). The V end was cut by 6 bases, the J end by 4 bases, with 18 bases between. Germline loops: CDR1 SNHLY, CDR2 FYNNEI. The CDR3 length is 15 residues. The DNA for the CDR3 is TGTGCCAGCAGCTCGGATCAGGCCGGGGGCACTGAAGCTTTCTTT. Its protein is CASSSDQAGGTEAFF.

The rearrangement links TRBV28 to TRBJ2-3; 10 bases fit TRBD2. The CDR3 runs 15 residues. Per the germline V gene, CDR1 is MDHEN and CDR2 is SYDVKM. J was trimmed by 6 bases and V by 5 bases; bases with no gene match: 8. The CDR3 loop is CASSPRGLASDTQYF. In DNA, the CDR3 is TGTGCCAGCAGTCCCCGGGGACTAGCGAGTGATACGCAGTATTTT.

The chain has TRBV7-9 and TRBJ1-5, with TRBD1 matching over 7 bases. Trimming removed 5 bases from V and 2 bases from J; junction bases left unmatched: 9. Germline V gene sequence: CDR1 SEHNR, CDR2 FQNEAQ (reference sequence). The CDR3 consists of 16 residues. This chain's CDR3 is CASSLQTGTGNQPQHF. Here the CDR3 DNA reads TGTGCCAGCAGCCTACAGACAGGGACAGGCAATCAGCCCCAGCATTTT.

In its sample, this clone was seen a few times. The genes are TRBV7-8 and TRBJ1-1; a weak D match, TRBD1 (5 bases). Looked up from germline, CDR1 is SGHVS and CDR2 is FQNEAQ. Deletions cut 5 bases from V and 4 bases from J, with 11 bases between. The CDR3 extends over 13 amino acids. The CDR3 DNA reads TGTGCCAGCAGCCGAGACAGAGTCACTGAAGCTTTCTTT. Translating it yields CASSRDRVTEAFF.

The V and J genes are TRBV30 and TRBJ1-3, with D hard to call. CDR3 length: 15 residues. V was pared by 0 bases and J by 0 bases, with 9 bases between. Germline CDR1 reads GTSNPN; CDR2 reads SVGIG (reference sequence). The CDR3 nucleotides read TGTGCCTGGAGTGTTTGGGCCTCCTCTGGAAACACCATATATTTT. Protein product: CAWSVWASSGNTIYF.

This clone was picked up one time. This chain connects TRBV2 to TRBJ1-1, with 9 bases lining up with TRBD1. Germline V gene data show CDR1 as SNHLY and CDR2 as FYNNEI. Trimming took 7 bases from V and 10 from J; bases not matched to a gene: 4. This CDR3 contains 11 residues. The CDR3 sequence: CASTDRGLAFF. Written as DNA, the CDR3 is TGTGCCAGCACGGACAGGGGCTTAGCTTTCTTT.

This chain links TRBV13 with TRBJ2-3; 11 bases match TRBD2. The germline V gene has CDR1 PRHDT and CDR2 FYEKMQ (reference sequence). V shed 5 bases, J shed 2 bases, and the junction held 9 bases outside the gene matches. The CDR3 consists of 17 residues. The CDR3 region has the DNA TGTGCCAGCAGCCCTACCGGGACTAGCGGTTCCACAGATACGCAGTATTTT. This codes for CASSPTGTSGSTDTQYF.

This clone was detected only a few times. This chain joins TRBV28 and TRBJ2-7; TRBD1 is a possible D gene (8 bases). This CDR3 comprises 16 residues. Germline V CDR1 and CDR2: MDHEN, SYDVKM. V gave up 2 bases and J gave up 3 bases, with 17 bases separating them. CDR3: CASSLGGAGGIYEQYF. The DNA of the CDR3 is TGTGCCAGCAGTTTAGGGGGGGCAGGGGGCATCTACGAGCAGTACTTC.

This chain uses TRBV2 with TRBJ2-5; no reliable D call. The germline V gene has CDR1 SNHLY and CDR2 FYNNEI. V shed 8 bases and J shed 5 bases, with 6 bases lying between them. This CDR3 region has 10 residues. The CDR3 reads CASRLETQYF. For the CDR3, the DNA is TGTGCCAGCCGTCTGGAGACCCAGTACTTC.

V and J are TRBV11-3 and TRBJ1-4, with D perhaps matching TRBD1 (6 bases). V shed 1 base and J shed 4 bases, with 10 bases lying between them. In germline, CDR1 is SGHNT, CDR2 YENEEA. The CDR3 has 15 amino acids. CDR3 nucleotide sequence: TGTGCCAGCAGCTTAGGACAGGAGATTAATGAAAAACTGTTTTTT. This gives the protein CASSLGQEINEKLFF.

The chain joins TRBV7-9 to TRBJ2-1; tentatively, D is TRBD1 (6 bases). Germline values: CDR1 SEHNR, CDR2 FQNEAQ (reference sequence). The CDR3 length is 12 residues. The V gene lost 4 bases and the J gene lost 6 bases, with 7 bases spanning the gap. The CDR3 DNA is TGTGCCAGCAGCTACAGGGTCAATGAGCAGTTCTTC. This codes for CASSYRVNEQFF.

This chain links TRBV9 with TRBJ2-7; 7 positions agree with TRBD1. The J segment lost 6 bases and the V segment lost 3 bases, leaving 9 bases of the junction unmatched. CDR3 length: 14 amino acids. Germline V lookup: CDR1 SGDLS, CDR2 YYNGEE. The CDR3 is CASSANRGWSEQYF. CDR3 coding DNA: TGTGCCAGCAGCGCCAACAGGGGTTGGTCCGAGCAGTACTTC.

The chain carries TRBV7-2 and TRBJ2-5, with D perhaps TRBD2 (6 bases). The CDR3 length is 14 residues. V was clipped by 3 bases and J by 5 bases, with 13 bases between them. Germline loops: CDR1 SGHTA, CDR2 FQGNSA. The DNA for the CDR3 is TGTGCCAGCAGCTTTGGTACTAGCTGGGAGACCCAGTACTTC. It is translated as CASSFGTSWETQYF.

This chain uses TRBV7-8 with TRBJ2-5, with 10 nucleotides matching TRBD1. The CDR3 spans 14 residues. Germline loops: CDR1 SGHVS, CDR2 FQNEAQ. V shed 8 bases, J shed 5 bases, and the junction held 8 bases outside the gene matches. CDR3 sequence (DNA): TGTGCCAGCTCTAGGGGGGGACAGGGGGAGACCCAGTACTTC. Amino acid sequence: CASSRGGQGETQYF.

This clone appeared a few times. The chain joins TRBV11-2 to TRBJ1-3, with D perhaps TRBD1 (5 bases). In germline, CDR1 is SGHAT, CDR2 FQNNGV. The CDR3 is made up of 15 amino acids. V was cut by 5 bases and J by 3 bases, with 14 bases left in between. In DNA, the CDR3 is TGTGCCAGCAGCCCTCAGGGAGGGTTTGGAAACACCATATATTTT. As protein: CASSPQGGFGNTIYF.

CDR3 in DNA: TGTGCCAGTAGTGCGGAACAGGGATATAGCAATCAGCCCCAGCATTTT. Encoded protein: CASSAEQGYSNQPQHF. The V call is TRBV19, the J call TRBJ1-5, with a tentative D call TRBD1 (6 bases). The CDR3 runs 16 residues. Trimming pared 5 bases from V and 0 bases from J, leaving 14 bases between. Germline loops: CDR1 LNHDA, CDR2 SQIVND (reference sequence).

The CDR3, as DNA: TGCGCCAGCAGCCCTAACGGACAGGGGGCCCTTAATGAAAAACTGTTTTTT. This encodes CASSPNGQGALNEKLFF. The chain has TRBV5-1 and TRBJ1-4, with TRBD1 matching over 11 bases. J was trimmed by 4 bases and V by 4 bases; bases with no gene match: 9. The CDR3 runs 17 residues. Germline V gene lookup returns CDR1 SGHRS and CDR2 YFSETQ.

V and J are TRBV7-9 and TRBJ2-5, with 9 bases identical to TRBD2. CDR3 length: 17 amino acids. CDR1 SEHNR and CDR2 FQNEAQ come from the germline V gene (reference sequence). V dropped 4 bases and J dropped 5; count of bases not matched to a gene: 14. The CDR3 sequence is CASSSQNRLAAGETQYF. The CDR3 coding sequence is TGTGCCAGCAGCTCCCAAAACAGACTAGCGGCCGGGGAGACCCAGTACTTC.

The chain couples TRBV5-1 to TRBJ2-5; TRBD1 is a possible D gene (5 bases). Germline V CDR1 and CDR2: SGHRS, YFSETQ. The V end was cut by 4 bases, the J end by 2 bases, with 18 bases between. The CDR3 totals 16 residues. The chain's CDR3 is CASSTPDWQGQETQYF. The CDR3 DNA sequence: TGCGCCAGCAGCACCCCCGACTGGCAGGGACAAGAGACCCAGTACTTC.

This chain connects TRBV5-1 to TRBJ1-4; TRBD1 matches at 9 bases. V shed 0 bases and J 6 bases; nucleotides not matched to a gene: 12. The CDR3 totals 18 residues. CDR1 and CDR2 (germline): SGHRS, YFSETQ. The DNA for the CDR3 is TGCGCCAGCAGCTTGGCCCCCGGGACAGGGAGGCCTCATGAAAAACTGTTTTTT. Protein sequence: CASSLAPGTGRPHEKLFF.

This clone was seen once. The chain recombines TRBV10-2 with TRBJ1-2, with D unclear. V was trimmed by 3 bases and J by 0 bases, leaving 8 bases between them. The CDR3 is made up of 14 amino acids. Germline lookup yields CDR1 WSHSY and CDR2 SAAADI. The CDR3 region is CASSDRPTNYGYTF. The CDR3 DNA reads as TGCGCCAGCAGTGACAGGCCAACTAACTATGGCTACACCTTC.

The genes are TRBV7-8 and TRBJ2-7, with 8 positions matching TRBD2. The ends lost 5 bases at V and 2 bases at J; junction bases unmatched: 8. From germline, CDR1 is SGHVS and CDR2 FQNEAQ. CDR3 size: 15 residues. The DNA of the CDR3 is TGTGCCAGCAGCAAAGTAGCGGGAACCACCTACGAGCAGTACTTC. Translation: CASSKVAGTTYEQYF.

This clone was seen a single time. The chain has TRBV3-1 (or the pseudogene TRBV3-2) and TRBJ2-7, with 8 positions matching TRBD1. Germline CDR1 is LGHDT and CDR2 is YNNKEL (reference sequence). The ends lost 8 bases at V and 6 bases at J; junction bases unmatched: 9. The CDR3 has 13 residues. The CDR3 sequence: CASRRGQVGEQYF. The DNA of the CDR3 is TGTGCCAGCCGCCGGGGACAGGTCGGCGAGCAGTACTTC.

The J gene is TRBJ2-7, the V gene TRBV6-1, with 11 nucleotides matching TRBD2. J lost 7 bases, V lost 8 bases, and 10 bases had no gene match. This CDR3 is 14 amino acids long. Germline CDR1 reads MNHNS; CDR2 reads SASEGT. CDR3 region: CASRIGLAGGEQYF. The CDR3 coding sequence is TGTGCCAGCCGAATTGGACTAGCGGGTGGGGAGCAGTACTTC.

The rearrangement uses TRBV30 and TRBJ2-7; D is perhaps TRBD1 (5 bases). With 0 bases removed from V and 5 bases from J, the gap between germline ends came to 11 bases. This CDR3 spans 13 amino acids. CDR1 GTSNPN and CDR2 SVGIG come from the germline V gene (reference sequence). CDR3 in DNA: TGTGCCTGGAGTGTACCAGGGCTTGACGAGCAGTACTTC. Translation: CAWSVPGLDEQYF.